One and the same sample provided the 22 T cell receptor beta chains below, sequenced in a study of cytotoxic CD8 clonotypes in ibrutinib-treated CLL. Using immunoSEQ multiplex PCR, the repertoire was profiled, and TCRdb retains in-frame clones only, with some absent. The data hold about 76,000 clones, with roughly 84% observed a single time. This specimen consisted of PBMCs, obtained before ibrutinib treatment. Receptor source: a human donor with chronic lymphocytic leukemia.

The chain uses TRBV4-1 and TRBJ2-2; perhaps TRBD1 as D (5 bases). The ends were cut back, 1 base at V and 1 base at J, with 13 bases in the middle. Germline CDR1 and CDR2: MGHRA and YSYEKL. This CDR3 has 17 residues. The CDR3 loop reads CASSQGAIGENTGELFF. In DNA, the CDR3 is TGCGCCAGCAGCCAAGGCGCCATAGGGGAGAACACCGGGGAGCTGTTTTTT.

The count of this clone is one. The genes are TRBV6-5 and TRBJ2-3, with D perhaps TRBD1 (6 bases). Deletions cut 6 bases from V and 0 bases from J, with 10 bases between. This CDR3 is 14 amino acids long. Germline V lookup: CDR1 MNHEY, CDR2 SVGAGI. The CDR3 DNA follows: TGTGCCAGCAGGACAGGAATTAGCACAGATACGCAGTATTTT. Translated: CASRTGISTDTQYF.

The rearrangement joins TRBV18 to TRBJ1-2; the match to TRBD1 covers 7 bases. CDR1 is KGHSH and CDR2 is LQKENI in the germline V gene. There are 15 residues in the CDR3. V shed 2 bases, J shed 3 bases, and the junction held 6 bases outside the gene matches. Here the CDR3 reads CASSPKPGTDYGYTF. CDR3 in DNA: TGTGCCAGCTCACCAAAGCCTGGGACAGACTATGGCTACACCTTC.

The chain uses TRBV11-2 and TRBJ2-3, with D tentatively TRBD2 (5 bases). V was shortened by 3 bases and J by 3 bases, with 13 bases between the two germline ends. CDR3 size: 15 residues. The germline CDR1 and CDR2 sequences are SGHAT and FQNNGV. The CDR3, as DNA: TGTGCCAGCAGCTTTAGTCCTAGCACAACAGATACGCAGTATTTT. Translation: CASSFSPSTTDTQYF.

The rearrangement joins TRBV6-6 to TRBJ1-1, with TRBD1 as a possible D gene (6 bases). V was pared by 4 bases and J by 1 base, with 13 bases between. The germline V gene encodes CDR1 MNHNY and CDR2 SVGAGI (reference sequence). The CDR3 totals 15 residues. In DNA form, the CDR3 reads TGTGCCAGCAGTTTCCCCGGACAGAGGAACACTGAAGCTTTCTTT. Residues: CASSFPGQRNTEAFF.

The chain couples TRBV5-6 to TRBJ2-3; the D is unclear. The CDR3 is 16 amino acids. Between the trimmed V and J ends, which lost 4 bases and 0 bases, there was a span of 15 bases. Germline V gene sequence: CDR1 SGHDT, CDR2 YYEEEE. Here the CDR3 DNA reads TGTGCCAGCAGCGGTGCGACCGGGTCTAGCACAGATACGCAGTATTTT. Protein product: CASSGATGSSTDTQYF.

The chain uses TRBV5-1 and TRBJ1-4, with 7 positions matching TRBD1. Germline-derived CDR1 and CDR2 are SGHRS and YFSETQ. After removal of 2 bases from V and 4 bases from J, the junction contained 5 bases not matched to a gene. This CDR3 has 15 amino acids. CDR3 nucleotide sequence: TGCGCCAGCAGCTTAGAGGGGGCTAGTAATGAAAAACTGTTTTTT. This translates into CASSLEGASNEKLFF.

The chain links TRBV12-5 to TRBJ2-5; D call uncertain. CDR1 is LGHNT and CDR2 is FRNRAP in the germline V gene. With 4 bases removed from V and 5 bases from J, the gap between germline ends came to 5 bases. The CDR3 contains 11 residues. The CDR3 DNA reads TGTGCTAGTGGTTCGTGGGAGACCCAGTACTTC. Protein sequence: CASGSWETQYF. Drawing the rest from reference TRBV12-5 and TRBJ2-5, the complete variable domain is DARVTQTPRHKVTEMGQEVTMRCQPILGHNTVFWYRQTMMQGLELLAYFRNRAPLDDSGMPKDRFSAEMPDATLATLKIQPSEPRDSAVYFCASGSWETQYFGPGTRLLVL.

V is TRBV2 and J is TRBJ2-1; 7 positions match TRBD2. The CDR3 is 13 residues long. CDR1 and CDR2 (germline): SNHLY, FYNNEI. The V gene end was trimmed by 7 bases and the J gene end by 6 bases; junction bases not matched to a gene: 6. In DNA, the CDR3 is TGTGCCAGCACCACTGGGGGGGGCAATGAGCAGTTCTTC. This encodes CASTTGGGNEQFF.

There are many counts of this clone. This chain joins TRBV7-2 and TRBJ1-1; D unresolved. The CDR3 extends over 14 amino acids. Germline assignment: CDR1 SGHTA and CDR2 FQGNSA. With 5 bases removed from V and 0 bases from J, the gap between germline ends came to 10 bases. CDR3 protein: CASSRTRLNTEAFF. The CDR3 coding sequence is TGTGCCAGCAGCCGGACTAGGTTGAACACTGAAGCTTTCTTT.

This sequence joins TRBV19 and TRBJ1-2; D unclear. This CDR3 is built from 14 residues. Germline V gene sequence: CDR1 LNHDA, CDR2 SQIVND (reference sequence). Between the trimmed V and J ends, which lost 4 bases and 1 base, there was a span of 10 bases. The CDR3 DNA is TGTGCCAGTAGTACCCCAGGAGGTAACTATGGCTACACCTTC. Protein sequence: CASSTPGGNYGYTF. Looking up the rest from reference TRBV19 and TRBJ1-2 gives the full variable domain: DGGITQSPKYLFRKEGQNVTLSCEQNLNHDAMYWYRQDPGQGLRLIYYSQIVNDFQKGDIAEGYSVSREKKESFPLTVTSAQKNPTAFYLCASSTPGGNYGYTFGSGTRLTVV.

The chain uses TRBV29-1 and TRBJ1-5, with D uncertain. V lost 4 bases, J lost 5 bases, and 15 bases lay in between. The length of the CDR3 is 14 residues. Per germline, CDR1 SQVTM and CDR2 ANQGSEA. Written as DNA, the CDR3 is TGCAGCGTTGCCCCAGACACCCCAGATCAGCCCCAGCATTTT. This codes for CSVAPDTPDQPQHF.

The chain employs TRBV18 and TRBJ2-6; 7 bases agree with TRBD1. The V gene end was trimmed by 1 base and the J gene end by 4 bases; junction bases not matched to a gene: 7. CDR3 length: 17 residues. From germline, CDR1 is KGHSH and CDR2 LQKENI. CDR3 protein: CASSPLTGVSGANVLTF. CDR3 nucleotides: TGTGCCAGCTCACCACTAACAGGGGTGTCCGGGGCCAACGTCCTGACTTTC.

The chain couples TRBV15 to TRBJ1-5; the D is unclear. Trimming stripped 0 bases from V and 0 bases from J, with 6 bases between. CDR1 is LNHNV and CDR2 is YYDKDF in the germline V gene (reference sequence). CDR3 length: 15 amino acids. CDR3 region: CATSRDRFSNQPQHF. The CDR3 nucleotides are TGTGCCACCAGCAGAGACAGGTTTAGCAATCAGCCCCAGCATTTT.

The rearrangement links TRBV28 to TRBJ2-1; 13 positions agree with TRBD2. This CDR3 has 19 amino acids. Germline loops: CDR1 MDHEN, CDR2 SYDVKM. The ends lost 6 bases at V and 2 bases at J; junction bases unmatched: 13. CDR3 amino acids: CASRQLAGGPHSAYNEQFF. The DNA for the CDR3 is TGTGCCAGCAGGCAACTAGCGGGAGGGCCTCACTCCGCCTACAATGAGCAGTTCTTC.

The chain recombines TRBV6-5 with TRBJ1-5; D not resolved. V gave up 11 bases and J gave up 5 bases, with 16 bases separating them. The CDR3 runs to 13 residues. The germline gives CDR1 MNHEY, CDR2 SVGAGI. The CDR3 loop is CAVGRRQDQPQHF. CDR3 sequence (DNA): TGTGCCGTTGGCAGGCGTCAGGATCAGCCCCAGCATTTT.

The chain couples TRBV11-3 to TRBJ1-1; no clear D gene. CDR3 length: 15 residues. V was trimmed by 7 bases and J by 0 bases, leaving 15 bases between them. The germline V gene has CDR1 SGHNT and CDR2 YENEEA. This CDR3 reads CASKLSWRMNTEAFF. The CDR3 coding sequence is TGTGCCAGCAAGCTTTCGTGGCGGATGAACACTGAAGCTTTCTTT. Together with reference TRBV11-3 and TRBJ1-1, the CDR3 gives the full variable domain: EAGVVQSPRYKIIEKKQPVAFWCNPISGHNTLYWYLQNLGQGPELLIRYENEEAVDDSQLPKDRFSAERLKGVDSTLKIQPAELGDSAVYLCASKLSWRMNTEAFFGQGTRLTVV.

The chain links TRBV28 to TRBJ1-2, with a possible D match to TRBD1 (5 bases). CDR1 is MDHEN, CDR2 SYDVKM, per germline. V was pared by 10 bases and J by 3 bases, with 18 bases between. The length of the CDR3 is 14 residues. The CDR3 is CATITWDGYYGYTF. The CDR3 DNA is TGTGCCACCATCACTTGGGACGGCTACTATGGCTACACCTTC.

The chain recombines TRBV9 with TRBJ2-4, with D possibly being TRBD1 (6 bases). V lost 4 bases to trimming and J lost 9 bases, with 14 bases between them. Germline V gene data show CDR1 as SGDLS and CDR2 as YYNGEE. This CDR3 is 13 amino acids long. CDR3 in DNA: TGTGCCAGCAGCTTCCGGGACAATGGCATTCAGTACTTC. It translates to CASSFRDNGIQYF.

The V gene is TRBV10-3, the J gene TRBJ1-1; no clear D. The germline CDR1 and CDR2 sequences are ENHRY and SYGVKD. The CDR3 has 14 amino acids. V was cut by 0 bases and J by 4 bases, with 9 bases left in between. This chain's CDR3 is CAISESEEFTEAFF. The CDR3 DNA sequence: TGTGCCATCAGTGAGTCAGAAGAGTTCACTGAAGCTTTCTTT.

The V gene is TRBV30, the J gene TRBJ2-1; either TRBD1 or TRBD2 may supply D (5 bases each). This CDR3 is 13 amino acids long. V shed 2 bases and J shed 7 bases, with 12 bases lying between them. Per germline, CDR1 GTSNPN and CDR2 SVGIG (reference sequence). CDR3 region: CAWSSFGGNEQFF. The CDR3 DNA follows: TGTGCCTGGAGTTCTTTTGGGGGAAATGAGCAGTTCTTC.

The V call is TRBV9, the J call TRBJ2-7; no clear D. The CDR3 extends over 12 amino acids. V dropped 0 bases and J dropped 5 bases, with 6 bases sitting between them. Germline V gives CDR1 SGDLS, CDR2 YYNGEE. The DNA for the CDR3 is TGTGCCAGCAGCGTAGGTTTGGACGAGCAGTACTTC. This encodes CASSVGLDEQYF. The full variable domain, in which reference TRBV9 and TRBJ2-7 provide the parts outside the CDR3, is DSGVTQTPKHLITATGQRVTLRCSPRSGDLSVYWYQQSLDQGLQFLIQYYNGEERAKGNILERFSAQQFPDLHSELNLSSLELGDSALYFCASSVGLDEQYFGPGTRLTVT.